The clone carrying this T cell receptor beta chain was observed many times. As TCR cDNA was made by 5'RACE template switching, a universal primer site and UMIs were added. TCRdb reanalysed the 5' RACE reads using MiXCR and keeps one entry per CDR3 protein. The sample includes over 45,000 distinct CDR3 sequences, approximately 5.7% seen only once; the top ten take roughly 28%. V was clipped by 2 bases and J by 3 bases, with 11 bases between them. Germline V CDR1 and CDR2: MNHEY, SVGAGI. The CDR3 consists of 14 residues. This sample was taken from a study of T cells after yellow fever vaccination. Study-wide points: Almost no vaccine-responding clonotypes were detectable in day 0 sorted memory subsets. Any FACS-sorted repertoire could hold abundant clonotypes that contaminate it from the bulk population. Reappearance after the booster was seen for most primary-vaccination clones, at 96% CD4 and 88% CD8.

This chain uses TRBV6-5 with TRBJ2-7; possibly TRBD2 for D (7 bases). This clonotype was sampled from a young man who received the YFV17D yellow fever vaccine. This sample comprised PBMCs, either bulk or a sorted T-cell subset (CD4+, CD8+, memory, or dextramer-sorted; not recorded which), obtained on the day of the yellow fever booster vaccination. The CDR3 DNA sequence: TGTGCCAGCAGTTACCACAGGGAGGGCTACGAGCAGTACTTC. Translated, it gives CASSYHREGYEQYF.